The sequence of this TCR beta chain was determined in a study of OX40 agonist ivuxolimab in advanced cancers. The study in broad terms: Ivuxolimab was an agonistic, fully human IgG2 monoclonal antibody directed against OX40 (CD134), a costimulatory receptor. Patients were allowed to have had prior anti-PD-1, anti-PD-L1 or anti-CTLA-4 therapy, and around 40% of the dose-escalation patients had previously received checkpoint inhibitors. Intravenous ivuxolimab was administered to patients every 2 weeks at six dose levels: 0.01, 0.1, 0.3, 1.5, 3 and 10 mg/kg. Partial responses occurred in three dose-escalation patients: two with cutaneous melanoma and one with hepatocellular carcinoma. Of the 50 or so patients in dose escalation, around 20 had hepatocellular carcinoma, roughly 15 had melanoma, 9 had renal cell carcinoma and 9 had head and neck cancer. The paper covers the monotherapy dose-escalation part of the phase I ivuxolimab trial, which included N ≈ 57 patients. A male proportion of around 81% and a mean age of approximately 60 years, ranging from roughly 23 to 79, were recorded for the dose-escalation cohort. Peripheral TCRbeta sequencing aimed to test whether ivuxolimab altered TCR sequence diversity and caused clonal T-cell expansion. Study-level results and caveats: Low levels of normalized T-cell clonal expansion were also seen in some patients who did not respond. Which antigens the clonally expanded peripheral T cells were specific for was not determined. On average, CD8+ T cells showed more expanded clones than CD4+ T cells after ivuxolimab. In the 0.1-3.0 mg/kg groups, partial responders had among the lowest normalized peripheral clonal expansion, particularly in CD8+ T cells. At doses of 0.1 to 3.0 mg/kg, clonal expansion of both CD4+ and CD8+ blood T cells was observed from baseline to week 6.

Note on this clone: No cognate antigen has been identified for it. Per-base quality was not reported, and no clone a single base away is much larger than it.

The trial excluded patients who had a history of autoimmune disease or were on systemic immunosuppression. In every dose cohort, peripheral blood was drawn for TCR sequencing at baseline, cycle 4 day 1, and cycle 7 day 1. Samples came from an open-label, multicenter, first-in-human phase I dose-escalation trial of ivuxolimab. The trial enrolled adults with locally advanced or metastatic head and neck squamous cell, hepatocellular, melanoma or renal cell carcinoma. Before TCR sequencing, CD4+ T cells and CD8+ T cells from peripheral blood were sorted into separate populations. For sequencing of the TCRbeta CDR3 region, genomic DNA was extracted from the sorted cells. TCRbeta CDR3 regions were sequenced using the immunoSEQ Assay. Sourced from immuneACCESS, this table was stored by TCRdb with only in-frame sequences that have V and J called. A share of the clones is absent; for the studies checked, an unresolved V gene accounts for under half, and the remainder has no known explanation. In all, the sample holds tens of thousands of clones, and 85% of those were seen once. Roughly 3.1% of the sample goes to the ten largest clones.

The sequenced sample was CD4+ or CD8+ T cells sorted from blood, obtained in a trial of the OX40 agonist ivuxolimab. The source of this sequence is an adult with an advanced solid tumor such as melanoma, head and neck, liver or kidney cancer.

The CDR3 protein is CASSYSERETQYF. Here is the DNA: TGTGCCAGCAGTTACTCTGAGCGGGAGACCCAGTACTTC. Recombination joined TRBV6-6 with TRBJ2-5; the best D guess is TRBD2, with 5 bases matching. Looking up the germline V gene (reference sequence) yields CDR1 MNHNY and CDR2 SVGAGI. V was cut back by 0 bases and J by 5 bases, leaving a gap of 7 bases between them. The CDR3 numbers 13 residues from cysteine through phenylalanine. CDR3 DNA only is kept here, 39 bases in frame from base 1.